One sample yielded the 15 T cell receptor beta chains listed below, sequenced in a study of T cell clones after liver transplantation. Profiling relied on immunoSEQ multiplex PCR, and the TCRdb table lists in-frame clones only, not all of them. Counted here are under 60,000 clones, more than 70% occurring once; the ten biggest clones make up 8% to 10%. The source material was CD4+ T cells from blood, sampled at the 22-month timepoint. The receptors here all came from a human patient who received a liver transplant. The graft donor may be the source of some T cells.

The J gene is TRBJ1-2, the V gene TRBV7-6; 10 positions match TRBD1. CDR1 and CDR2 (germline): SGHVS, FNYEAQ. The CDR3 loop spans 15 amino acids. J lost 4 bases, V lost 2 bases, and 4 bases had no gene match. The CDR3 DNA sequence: TGTGCCAGCAGCTTATCGGGGGACAGGGGCTATGGCTACACCTTC. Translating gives CASSLSGDRGYGYTF.

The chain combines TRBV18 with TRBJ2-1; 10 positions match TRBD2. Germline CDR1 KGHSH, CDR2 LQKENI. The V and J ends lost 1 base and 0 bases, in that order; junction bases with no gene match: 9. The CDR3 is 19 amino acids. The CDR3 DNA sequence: TGTGCCAGCTCACCACGACGGACTAGCGGCCCTAGCTCCTACAATGAGCAGTTCTTC. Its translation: CASSPRRTSGPSSYNEQFF.

CDR3 residues: CASSRDGQGRAALHF. CDR3 in DNA: TGTGCCAGCAGTCGAGATGGACAGGGAAGGGCAGCCCTCCACTTT. This chain links TRBV6-6 with TRBJ1-6; TRBD1 agrees at 8 bases. Trimming took 5 bases from V and 14 from J; bases not matched to a gene: 14. The CDR3 has 15 amino acids. CDR1 and CDR2 (germline): MNHNY, SVGAGI (reference sequence).

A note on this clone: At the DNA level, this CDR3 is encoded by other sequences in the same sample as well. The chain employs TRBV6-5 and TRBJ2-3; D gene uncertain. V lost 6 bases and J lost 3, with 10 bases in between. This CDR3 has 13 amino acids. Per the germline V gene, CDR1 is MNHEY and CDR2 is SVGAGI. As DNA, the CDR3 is TGTGCCAGCAGCCTCACCCTGACAGATACGCAGTATTTT. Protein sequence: CASSLTLTDTQYF.

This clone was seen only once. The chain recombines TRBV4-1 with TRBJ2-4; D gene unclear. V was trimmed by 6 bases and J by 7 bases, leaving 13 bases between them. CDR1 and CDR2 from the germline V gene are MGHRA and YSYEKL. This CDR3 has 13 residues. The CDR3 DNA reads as TGCGCCAGCAGTTTCGACCTGAGGAACATTCAGTACTTC. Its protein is CASSFDLRNIQYF.

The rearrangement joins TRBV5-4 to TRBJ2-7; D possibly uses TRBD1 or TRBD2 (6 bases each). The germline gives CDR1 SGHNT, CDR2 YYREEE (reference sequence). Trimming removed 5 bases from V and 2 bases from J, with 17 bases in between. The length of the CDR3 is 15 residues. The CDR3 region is CASSSDGGLPYEQYF. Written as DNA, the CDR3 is TGTGCCAGCAGTTCTGATGGGGGGCTCCCCTACGAGCAGTACTTC. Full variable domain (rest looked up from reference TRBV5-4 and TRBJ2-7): ETGVTQSPTHLIKTRGQQVTLRCSSQSGHNTVSWYQQALGQGPQFIFQYYREEENGRGNFPPRFSGLQFPNYSSELNVNALELDDSALYLCASSSDGGLPYEQYFGPGTRLTVT.

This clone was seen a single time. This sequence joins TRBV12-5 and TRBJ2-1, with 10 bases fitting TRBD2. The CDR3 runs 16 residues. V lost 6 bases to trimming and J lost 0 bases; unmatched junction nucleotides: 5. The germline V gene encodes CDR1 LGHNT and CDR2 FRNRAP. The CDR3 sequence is CASGSLAGSSYNEQFF. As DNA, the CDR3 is TGTGCTAGTGGATCACTAGCGGGGAGCTCCTACAATGAGCAGTTCTTC. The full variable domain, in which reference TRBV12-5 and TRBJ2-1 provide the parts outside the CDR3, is DARVTQTPRHKVTEMGQEVTMRCQPILGHNTVFWYRQTMMQGLELLAYFRNRAPLDDSGMPKDRFSAEMPDATLATLKIQPSEPRDSAVYFCASGSLAGSSYNEQFFGPGTRLTVL.

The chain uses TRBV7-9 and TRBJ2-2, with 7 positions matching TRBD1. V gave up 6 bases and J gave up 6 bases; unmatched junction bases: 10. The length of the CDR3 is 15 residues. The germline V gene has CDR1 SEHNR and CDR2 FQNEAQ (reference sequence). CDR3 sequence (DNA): TGTGCCAGCAGGATAAAAACAGGGGAAGCCGGGGAGCTGTTTTTT. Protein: CASRIKTGEAGELFF.

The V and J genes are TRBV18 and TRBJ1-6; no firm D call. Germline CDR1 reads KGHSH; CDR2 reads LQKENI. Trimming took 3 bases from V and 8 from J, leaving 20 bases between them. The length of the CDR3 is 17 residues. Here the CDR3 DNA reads TGTGCCAGCTCACCCCCGACTGGGGAGGGAACGCATTCACCCCTCCACTTT. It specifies CASSPPTGEGTHSPLHF.

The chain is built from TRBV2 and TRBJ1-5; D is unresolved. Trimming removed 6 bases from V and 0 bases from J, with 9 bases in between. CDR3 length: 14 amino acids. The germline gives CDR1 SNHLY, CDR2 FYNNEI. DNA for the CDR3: TGTGCCAGCAGACCGGGCCTTAGCAATCAGCCCCAGCATTTT. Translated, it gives CASRPGLSNQPQHF.

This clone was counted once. The CDR3 DNA follows: TGTGCCTGGAGTGTGAAAACCCTTAGCAATCAGCCCCAGCATTTT. Translated: CAWSVKTLSNQPQHF. The J gene is TRBJ1-5, the V gene TRBV30; no reliable D call. The V end lost 0 bases, the J end lost 0 bases, and 9 bases lay between the germline ends. Looked up from germline, CDR1 is GTSNPN and CDR2 is SVGIG (reference sequence). CDR3 length: 15 amino acids.

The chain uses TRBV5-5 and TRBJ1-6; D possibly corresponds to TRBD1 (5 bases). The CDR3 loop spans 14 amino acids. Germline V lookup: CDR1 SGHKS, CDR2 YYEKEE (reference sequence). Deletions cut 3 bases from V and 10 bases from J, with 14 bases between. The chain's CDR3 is CASSSGTAGSPLHF. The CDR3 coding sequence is TGTGCCAGCAGCTCCGGGACTGCGGGCTCACCCCTCCACTTT.

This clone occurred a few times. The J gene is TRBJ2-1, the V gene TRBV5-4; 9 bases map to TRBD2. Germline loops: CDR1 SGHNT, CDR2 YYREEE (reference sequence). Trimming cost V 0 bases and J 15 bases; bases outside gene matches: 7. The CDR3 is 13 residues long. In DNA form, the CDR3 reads TGTGCCAGCAGCTTGGGGGAAGCGGGGGGCATGTTCTTC. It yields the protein CASSLGEAGGMFF.

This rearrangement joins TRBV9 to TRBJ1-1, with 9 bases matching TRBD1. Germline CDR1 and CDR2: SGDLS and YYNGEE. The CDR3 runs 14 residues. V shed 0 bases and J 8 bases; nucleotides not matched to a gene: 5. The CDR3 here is CASSVAATGGEAFF. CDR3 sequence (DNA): TGTGCCAGCAGCGTAGCCGCGACAGGGGGAGAAGCTTTCTTT.

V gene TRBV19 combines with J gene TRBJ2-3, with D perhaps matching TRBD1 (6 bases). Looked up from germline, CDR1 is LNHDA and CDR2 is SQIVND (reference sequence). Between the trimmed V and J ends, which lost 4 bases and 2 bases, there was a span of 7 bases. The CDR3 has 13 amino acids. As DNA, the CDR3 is TGTGCCAGTAGTACAGGGGCCACAGATACGCAGTATTTT. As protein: CASSTGATDTQYF.